This note documents a single T cell receptor beta chain sequence. Its specific antigen is unknown. The record has no base qualities; no much larger clone is one base away. Library method: the immunoSEQ multiplex PCR assay. Entries here come from immuneACCESS through TCRdb and include only in-frame sequences with V and J called. Some clones fail to appear in such tables; in the studies checked, an unresolved V gene covers under half of the shortfall, and the cause of the remainder is unknown. The sample records almost 90,000 clones, approximately 95% of which are singletons. Around 0.36% of the sample is in the top ten clones. V is shortened by 2 bases, J by 4 bases, and the region joining them spans 12 bases. The CDR3 sequence holds 15 residues, the cysteine and phenylalanine included. Just CDR3 DNA is preserved here, 45 bases in frame from base 1. CDR1 and CDR2, looked up from the germline V gene, are SGHNT and YENEEA.

This sample is drawn from a study of technical replicates of blood from a few donors (dated by TCRdb to the late 2010s). The sequence joins TRBV11-3 to TRBJ1-3; TRBD1 might be the D gene, on 6 matching bases. This receptor was obtained from a human donor in good health. Sequences were obtained from T cells isolated from PBMCs. The CDR3 corresponds to CASSLITGSGNTIYF. The base sequence is TGTGCCAGCAGCTTAATTACAGGGTCCGGAAACACCATATATTTT.